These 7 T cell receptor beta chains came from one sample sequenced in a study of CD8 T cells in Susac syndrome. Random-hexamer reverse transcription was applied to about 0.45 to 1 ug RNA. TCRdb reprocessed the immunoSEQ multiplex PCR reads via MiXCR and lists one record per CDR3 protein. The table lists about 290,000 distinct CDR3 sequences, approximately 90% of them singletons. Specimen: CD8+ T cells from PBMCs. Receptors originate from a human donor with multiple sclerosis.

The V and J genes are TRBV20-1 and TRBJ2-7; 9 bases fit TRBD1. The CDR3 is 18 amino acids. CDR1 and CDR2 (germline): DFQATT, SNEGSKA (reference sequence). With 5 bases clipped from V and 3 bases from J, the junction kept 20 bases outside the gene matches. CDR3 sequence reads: CSARPAPGKDRGGYEQYF. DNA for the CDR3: TGCAGTGCTCGCCCTGCCCCGGGTAAAGACAGGGGGGGCTACGAGCAGTACTTC.

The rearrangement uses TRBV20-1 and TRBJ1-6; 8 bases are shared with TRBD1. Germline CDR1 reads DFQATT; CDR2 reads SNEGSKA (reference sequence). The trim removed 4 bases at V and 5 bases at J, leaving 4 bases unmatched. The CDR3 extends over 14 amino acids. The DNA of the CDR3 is TGCAGTGCTACGGGGGGACAGGATAATTCACCCCTCCACTTT. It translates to CSATGGQDNSPLHF.

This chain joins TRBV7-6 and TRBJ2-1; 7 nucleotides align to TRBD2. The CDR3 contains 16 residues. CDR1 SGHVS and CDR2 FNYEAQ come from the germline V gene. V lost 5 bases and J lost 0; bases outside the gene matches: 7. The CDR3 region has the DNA TGTGCCAGCAGCCCTACACTAGCGAGCTCCTACAATGAGCAGTTCTTC. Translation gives CASSPTLASSYNEQFF.

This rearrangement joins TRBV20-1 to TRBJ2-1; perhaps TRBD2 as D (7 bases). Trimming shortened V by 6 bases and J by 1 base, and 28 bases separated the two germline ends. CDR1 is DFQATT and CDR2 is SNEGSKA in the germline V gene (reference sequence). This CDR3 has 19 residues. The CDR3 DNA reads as TGCAGTGCCTACTTCGTAGGTGGGAGTGCGGGGGCTTCCTACAATGAGCAGTTCTTC. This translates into CSAYFVGGSAGASYNEQFF.

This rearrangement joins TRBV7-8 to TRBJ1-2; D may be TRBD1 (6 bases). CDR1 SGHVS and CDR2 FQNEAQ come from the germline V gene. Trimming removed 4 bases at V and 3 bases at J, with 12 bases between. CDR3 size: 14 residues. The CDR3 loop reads CASSSHRADYGYTF. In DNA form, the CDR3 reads TGTGCCAGCAGCTCACACAGGGCTGACTATGGCTACACCTTC. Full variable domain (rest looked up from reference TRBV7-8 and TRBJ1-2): GAGVSQSPRYKVAKRGQDVALRCDPISGHVSLFWYQQALGQGPEFLTYFQNEAQLDKSGLPSDRFFAERPEGSVSTLKIQRTQQEDSAVYLCASSSHRADYGYTFGSGTRLTVV.

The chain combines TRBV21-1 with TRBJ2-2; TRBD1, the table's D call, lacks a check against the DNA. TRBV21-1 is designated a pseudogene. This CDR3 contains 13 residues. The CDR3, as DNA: TGTGCCAGCAGCTCCCCCCACACCGGGGAGCTGTTTTTT. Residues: CASSSPHTGELFF.

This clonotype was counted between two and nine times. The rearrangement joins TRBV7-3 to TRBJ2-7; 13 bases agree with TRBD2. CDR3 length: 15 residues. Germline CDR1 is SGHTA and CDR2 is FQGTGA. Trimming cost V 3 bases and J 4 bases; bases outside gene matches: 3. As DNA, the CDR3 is TGTGCCAGCAGCTTTGGACTAGCGGGAGTATACGAGCAGTACTTC. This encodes CASSFGLAGVYEQYF.